This T cell receptor beta chain originates from a study of T cell responses to AZD1222 COVID-19 vaccine (dated by TCRdb to the early 2020s). Some background on the complete study: Because spike-specific TCR depth and breadth did not differ between the two schedules, AZD1222 recipients who got a second dose at roughly 4 weeks were pooled with those who got a second dose at roughly 12 weeks. Enrollment into the trials was organized by age into subgroups of 18-55, 56-69 and 70-plus years, and those subgroups contained approximately 160, 26 and 62 TCR-sequenced participants, respectively. TCR sequencing covered more than 230 trial participants: 200 to 210 given two doses of AZD1222 and 26 given two doses of MenACWY control vaccine.

General findings and caveats noted by the study authors: After two AZD1222 doses, spike-specific TCR breadth and depth were significantly higher than at day 0 and than in MenACWY recipients. No day 14 peak-response samples were available, so repertoires were characterized only after the peak T cell response. Conclusions about previously exposed vaccinees were limited because only a handful of AZD1222 recipients were SARS-CoV-2 seropositive at baseline. Participants were mostly white British and included more females than males, and it was suggested by the authors that clonal diversity may have been underestimated. In the small 56-69-year group, the increase in depth fell short of significance, most likely because of low power. Nearly half of unique spike-specific TCRs reportedly recognized epitopes outside regions mutated in the B.1.351 and B.1.1.7 variants. Vaccine-associated CD4 TCRs spanned the whole spike protein, with dominant responses in regions 160-218 and 743-854.

The time point label corresponds to: baseline before first vaccination. The vaccinee samples were drawn from two UK trials, COV001 and COV002, one of which was a single-blind randomized controlled phase 2/3 trial testing AZD1222 (ChAdOx1 nCoV-19) in healthy adults. Trial participant PBMC samples were collected at day 0 and day 28 after the second dose for TCRbeta chain sequencing. Of note for this clone: The specificity of this receptor is unknown. No per-base quality is available; no much larger clone lies one base away.

The CDR3 regions of human TCRbeta chains were analyzed by immunosequencing. The study's processing was this. Repertoire TCRs were matched against a reference library of SARS-CoV-2-specific TCRs generated with the MIRA antigen-specificity platform. Breadth was defined as the fraction of unique TCRs that were SARS-CoV-2-associated, and depth was defined as the fraction of total T cells that were SARS-CoV-2-associated. Each spike-specific TCR was assigned to its reactive spike region and to a CD4 or CD8 class using the MIRA data. Log10-transformed breadth and depth values were compared by one-way ANOVA with Sidak's multiple comparisons tests. TCRdb stores this immuneACCESS table with in-frame sequences only. Part of the clones is absent; in the studies checked, under half of the shortfall reflects unresolved V genes, and no reason is known for the rest. That table furnishes V, J and clone size, whereas the DNA furnished D and trimming. The sample table contains around 80,000 clones; only one count was recorded for roughly 86% of them. The ten largest account for about 9.5% of the sample.

The material was peripheral blood, obtained on day 0 of AZD1222 vaccination. The clonotype originates from an adult in good health.

The DNA sequence is given as TGTGCCAGCAGAAGACTAGCGGGAGTAGAGACCCAGTACTTC. It specifies CASRRLAGVETQYF. The receptor chain draws on TRBV2 and TRBJ2-5; 12 central nucleotides agree with TRBD2. CDR3 length: 14 amino acids, cysteine to phenylalanine. The sequence is cut down to CDR3 DNA, 42 bases in frame from base 1. The germline V gene provides CDR1 SNHLY and CDR2 FYNNEI. V ends up 6 bases short and J 4 bases short, with an unmatched junction base count of 3.